This note documents a single T cell receptor (beta chain) sequence. This sample stems from a study of CD8 T cells in Susac syndrome. From blood CD8+ and CD4+ T cells, the TCR beta chain was sequenced. The CDR3 consists of 15 residues. Germline V gene sequence: CDR1 MGHRA, CDR2 YSYEKL. V was shortened by 0 bases and J by 3 bases, with 9 bases between the two germline ends. Reverse transcription of roughly 0.45 to 1 ug RNA used random hexamers. An immunoSEQ multiplex PCR amplified TCR beta CDR3 over 54 Vbeta and 13 Jbeta. From the immunoSEQ multiplex PCR reads, TCRdb called clonotypes with MiXCR, one entry per CDR3 protein. Of about 150,000 distinct CDR3 sequences listed, about 94% are singletons.

The sequence came from a human donor with multiple sclerosis. The sequenced sample consisted of CD8+ T cells from PBMCs. This chain joins TRBV4-1 and TRBJ2-1; D remains ambiguous. CDR3 loop: CASSQDEDGYNEQFF. The CDR3 DNA reads as TGCGCCAGCAGCCAAGACGAAGATGGCTACAATGAGCAGTTCTTC.